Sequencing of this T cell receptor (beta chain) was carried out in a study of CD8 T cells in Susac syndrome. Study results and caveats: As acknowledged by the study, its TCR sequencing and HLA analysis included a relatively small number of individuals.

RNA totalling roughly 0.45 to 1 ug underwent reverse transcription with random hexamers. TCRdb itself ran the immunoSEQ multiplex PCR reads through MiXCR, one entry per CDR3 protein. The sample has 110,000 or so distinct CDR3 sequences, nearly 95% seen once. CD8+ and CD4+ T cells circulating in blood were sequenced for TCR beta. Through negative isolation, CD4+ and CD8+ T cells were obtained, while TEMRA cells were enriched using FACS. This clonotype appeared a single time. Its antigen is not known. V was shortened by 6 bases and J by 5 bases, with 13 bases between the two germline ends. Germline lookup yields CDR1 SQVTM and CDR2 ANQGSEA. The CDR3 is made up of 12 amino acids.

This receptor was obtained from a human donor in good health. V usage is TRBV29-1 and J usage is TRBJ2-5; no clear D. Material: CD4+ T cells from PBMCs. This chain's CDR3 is CSVGPNGETQYF. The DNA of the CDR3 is TGCAGCGTAGGCCCCAACGGGGAGACCCAGTACTTC.